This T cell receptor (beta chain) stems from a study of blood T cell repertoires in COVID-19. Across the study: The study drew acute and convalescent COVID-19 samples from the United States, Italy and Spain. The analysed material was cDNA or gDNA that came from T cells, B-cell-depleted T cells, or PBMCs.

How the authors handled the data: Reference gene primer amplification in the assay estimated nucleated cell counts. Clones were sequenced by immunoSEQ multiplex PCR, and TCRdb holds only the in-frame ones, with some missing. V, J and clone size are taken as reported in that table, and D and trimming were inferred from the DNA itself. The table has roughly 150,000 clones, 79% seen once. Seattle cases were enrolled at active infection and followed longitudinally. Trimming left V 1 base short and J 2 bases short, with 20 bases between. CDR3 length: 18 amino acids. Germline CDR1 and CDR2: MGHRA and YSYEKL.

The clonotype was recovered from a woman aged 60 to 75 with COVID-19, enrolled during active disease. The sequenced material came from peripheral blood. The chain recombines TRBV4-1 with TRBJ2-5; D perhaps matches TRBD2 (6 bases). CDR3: CASSQVLTGLPLQETQYF. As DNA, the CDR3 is TGCGCCAGCAGCCAAGTCCTTACTGGACTACCTCTACAAGAGACCCAGTACTTC.